The next 9 T cell receptor beta chains were all read from a single sample in a study of cytomegalovirus exposure and HLA in healthy donors. PCR employed 60 Vbeta and 13 Jbeta primers. Some clones are missing from TCRdb's copy, which holds only in-frame ones; the method was immunoSEQ multiplex PCR. This repertoire shows roughly 120,000 clones, 65% to 80% found once; its top ten account for 4.5% to 6%. The sequenced sample consisted of PBMCs. The receptors derive from a man younger than 35 in good health and CMV-seropositive.

This rearrangement joins TRBV5-6 to TRBJ2-1, with TRBD2 matching over 11 bases. Losses at the gene ends were 0 bases for V and 4 bases for J; bases not matched to a gene: 3. The CDR3 extends over 16 amino acids. CDR1 is SGHDT, CDR2 YYEEEE, per germline. CDR3 sequence: CASSLVGLAGYNEQFF. The CDR3 DNA follows: TGTGCCAGCAGCTTGGTTGGACTAGCGGGTTACAATGAGCAGTTCTTC.

The CDR3 protein is CASNDRSSYNEQFF. CDR3 DNA sequence: TGTGCCAGCAATGATAGGAGCTCCTACAATGAGCAGTTCTTC. The V call is TRBV2, the J call TRBJ2-1; D is uncertain. Germline CDR1 is SNHLY and CDR2 is FYNNEI. The CDR3 loop spans 14 amino acids. V gave up 7 bases and J gave up 0 bases, with 10 bases separating them.

V gene TRBV27 combines with J gene TRBJ1-1; weak D call: TRBD1 (6 bases). V dropped 1 base and J dropped 5 bases, with 11 bases sitting between them. This CDR3 region has 14 residues. The V gene's germline CDR1 is MNHEY and CDR2 SMNVEV (reference sequence). CDR3 residues: CASSLLLGGTEAFF. In nucleotides, the CDR3 is TGTGCCAGCAGTTTATTATTAGGGGGAACTGAAGCTTTCTTT.

The V call is TRBV27, the J call TRBJ1-5, with unresolved D. V dropped 8 bases and J dropped 4 bases, with 15 bases sitting between them. The CDR3 extends over 14 amino acids. Per the germline V gene, CDR1 is MNHEY and CDR2 is SMNVEV (reference sequence). CDR3 in amino acids: CASRPGPKNQPQHF. CDR3 nucleotide sequence: TGTGCCAGCCGTCCGGGTCCGAAAAATCAGCCCCAGCATTTT.

This clone has a handful of counts. This CDR3 is CASRTGSEAFF. The CDR3, as DNA: TGTGCCAGCAGAACAGGGTCTGAAGCTTTCTTT. The chain joins TRBV6-6 to TRBJ1-1; TRBD1 is a possible D gene (6 bases). Germline V gene sequence: CDR1 MNHNY, CDR2 SVGAGI (reference sequence). Trimming took 6 bases from V and 6 from J, leaving 8 bases between them. CDR3 length: 11 residues.

This clone was counted once. The rearrangement joins TRBV6-5 to TRBJ1-1, with a possible D match to TRBD1 (6 bases). Trimming pared 6 bases from V and 4 bases from J, leaving 15 bases between. Germline V gives CDR1 MNHEY, CDR2 SVGAGI. The length of the CDR3 is 14 residues. The CDR3 spells CASRQGSPGTEAFF. CDR3 DNA: TGTGCCAGCAGACAGGGTAGCCCAGGCACTGAAGCTTTCTTT.

The genes are TRBV25-1 and TRBJ1-2, with TRBD1 as a possible D gene (5 bases). The V gene's germline CDR1 is MGHDK and CDR2 SYGVNS. The CDR3 has 16 residues. The V gene lost 1 base and the J gene lost 5 bases, with 17 bases spanning the gap. The CDR3 DNA follows: TGTGCCAGCAGTGAATTCTTTCCGCGGCAGGGATATGGCTACACCTTC. Protein sequence: CASSEFFPRQGYGYTF.

This chain connects TRBV6-5 to TRBJ2-7, with TRBD1 as a possible D gene (5 bases). This CDR3 is 14 amino acids long. Germline V gene lookup returns CDR1 MNHEY and CDR2 SVGAGI. The V and J ends lost 0 bases and 3 bases respectively, with 9 bases between them. The CDR3 protein is CASSYSSQGYEQYF. The CDR3 region has the DNA TGTGCCAGCAGTTACTCGAGCCAGGGCTACGAGCAGTACTTC.

The DNA of the CDR3 is TGTGCCATCAGCAAACTACACGCTTTGGATACGCAGTATTTT. Translation: CAISKLHALDTQYF. The gene calls are TRBV10-3 and TRBJ2-3; D not resolved. Trimming shortened V by 6 bases and J by 6 bases, and 16 bases separated the two germline ends. CDR3 length equals 14 residues. Germline lookup yields CDR1 ENHRY and CDR2 SYGVKD.